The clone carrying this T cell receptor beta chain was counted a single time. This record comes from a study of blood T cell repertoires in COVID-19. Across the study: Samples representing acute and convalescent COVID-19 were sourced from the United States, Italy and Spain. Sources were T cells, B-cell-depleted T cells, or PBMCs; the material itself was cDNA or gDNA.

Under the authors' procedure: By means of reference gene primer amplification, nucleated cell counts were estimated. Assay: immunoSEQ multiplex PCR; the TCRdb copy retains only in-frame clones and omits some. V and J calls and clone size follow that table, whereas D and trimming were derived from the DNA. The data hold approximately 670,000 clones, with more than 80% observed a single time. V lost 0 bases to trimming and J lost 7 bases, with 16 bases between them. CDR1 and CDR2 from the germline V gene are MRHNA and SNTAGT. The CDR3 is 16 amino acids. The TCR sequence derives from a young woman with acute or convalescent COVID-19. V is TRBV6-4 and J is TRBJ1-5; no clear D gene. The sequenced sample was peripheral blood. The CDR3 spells CASSDSRVRMGQPQHF. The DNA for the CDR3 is TGTGCCAGCAGTGACTCGAGGGTCCGAATGGGACAGCCCCAGCATTTT.